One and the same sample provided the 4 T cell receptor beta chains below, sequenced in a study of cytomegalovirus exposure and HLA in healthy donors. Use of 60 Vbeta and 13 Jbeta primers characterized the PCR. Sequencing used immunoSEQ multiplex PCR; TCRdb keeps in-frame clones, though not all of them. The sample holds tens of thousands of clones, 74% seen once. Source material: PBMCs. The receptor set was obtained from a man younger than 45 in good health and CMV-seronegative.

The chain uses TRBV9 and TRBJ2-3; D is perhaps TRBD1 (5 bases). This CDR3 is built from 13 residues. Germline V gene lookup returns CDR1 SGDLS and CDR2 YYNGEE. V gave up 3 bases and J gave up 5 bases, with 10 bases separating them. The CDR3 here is CASSAGIGDTQYF. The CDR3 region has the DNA TGTGCCAGCAGCGCAGGGATTGGAGATACGCAGTATTTT.

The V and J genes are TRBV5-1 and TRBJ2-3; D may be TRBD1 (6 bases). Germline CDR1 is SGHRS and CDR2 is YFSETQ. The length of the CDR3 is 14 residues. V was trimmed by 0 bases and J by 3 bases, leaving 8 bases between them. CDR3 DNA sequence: TGCGCCAGCAGCTTGGGGACAGCAACAGATACGCAGTATTTT. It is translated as CASSLGTATDTQYF.

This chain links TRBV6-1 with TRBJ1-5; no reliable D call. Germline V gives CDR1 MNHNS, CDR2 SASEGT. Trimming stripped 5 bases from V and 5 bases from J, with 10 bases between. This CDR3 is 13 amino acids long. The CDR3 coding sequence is TGTGCCAGCAGTTTAACGGGGTATCAGCCCCAGCATTTT. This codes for CASSLTGYQPQHF.

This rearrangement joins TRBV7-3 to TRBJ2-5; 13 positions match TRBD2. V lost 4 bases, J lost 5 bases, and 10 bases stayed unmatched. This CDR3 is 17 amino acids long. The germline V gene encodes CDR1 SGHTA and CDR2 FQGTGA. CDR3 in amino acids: CASSSRTSGGAGETQYF. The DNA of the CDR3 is TGTGCCAGCAGCTCGCGGACTAGCGGGGGCGCGGGGGAGACCCAGTACTTC.